This T cell receptor beta chain stems from a study of cytomegalovirus exposure and HLA in healthy donors. Study results and limitations: Earlier analysis found most TCR beta V segments productive about 87% or about 30% of the time. A later analysis linked a missense DCLRE1C variant to TCR beta V- and J-gene trimming. Follow-up analysis seemed to connect common viral pathogens with several of the most significant clusters identified.

The primer mix had 60 Vbeta and 13 Jbeta primers. The assay was immunoSEQ multiplex PCR, and TCRdb's table has in-frame clones only and misses some. The data show 200,000 to 250,000 clones, around 80% seen once. Sampled while nominally healthy, donors likely had unrecorded immune exposures. Regarding this clone: Its antigen is unidentified.

Trimming stripped 6 bases from V and 1 base from J, with 15 bases between. The CDR3 has 15 amino acids. Germline V gene data show CDR1 as MNHEY and CDR2 as SVGAGI. The sequencing sample was made of PBMCs. The chain carries TRBV6-5 and TRBJ1-2, with D possibly being TRBD1 (6 bases). This clonotype originated in a woman aged 40 to 49 in good health and CMV-seropositive. CDR3 sequence: CASSPDRINNYGYTF. The CDR3 coding sequence is TGTGCCAGCAGCCCCGACAGGATAAATAACTATGGCTACACCTTC.